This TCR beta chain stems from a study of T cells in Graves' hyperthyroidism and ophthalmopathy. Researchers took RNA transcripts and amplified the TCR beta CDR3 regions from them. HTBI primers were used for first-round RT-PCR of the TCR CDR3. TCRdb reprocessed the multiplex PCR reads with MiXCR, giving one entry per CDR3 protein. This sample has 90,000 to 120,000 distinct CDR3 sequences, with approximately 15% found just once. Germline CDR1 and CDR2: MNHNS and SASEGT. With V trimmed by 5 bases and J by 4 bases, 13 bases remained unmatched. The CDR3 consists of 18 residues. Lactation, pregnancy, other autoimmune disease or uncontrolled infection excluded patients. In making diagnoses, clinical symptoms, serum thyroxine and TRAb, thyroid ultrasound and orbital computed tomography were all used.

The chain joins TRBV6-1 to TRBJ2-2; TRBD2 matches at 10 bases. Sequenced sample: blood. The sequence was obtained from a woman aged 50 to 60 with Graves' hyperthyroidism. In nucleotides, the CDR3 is TGTGCCAGCAGTTTAACTAGCGGGAAAGGAGTGGTCACCGGGGAGCTGTTTTTT. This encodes CASSLTSGKGVVTGELFF.